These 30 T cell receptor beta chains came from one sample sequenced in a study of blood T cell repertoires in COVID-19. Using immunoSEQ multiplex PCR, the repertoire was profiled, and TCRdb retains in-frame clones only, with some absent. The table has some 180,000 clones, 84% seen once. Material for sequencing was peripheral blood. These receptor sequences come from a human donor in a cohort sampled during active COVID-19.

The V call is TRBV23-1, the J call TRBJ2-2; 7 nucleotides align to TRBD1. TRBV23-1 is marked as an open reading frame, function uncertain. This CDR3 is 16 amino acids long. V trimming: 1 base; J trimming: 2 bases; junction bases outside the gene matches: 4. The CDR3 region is CASSQYRGPNTGELFF. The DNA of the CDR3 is TGCGCCAGCAGTCAATACAGGGGACCTAACACCGGGGAGCTGTTTTTT.

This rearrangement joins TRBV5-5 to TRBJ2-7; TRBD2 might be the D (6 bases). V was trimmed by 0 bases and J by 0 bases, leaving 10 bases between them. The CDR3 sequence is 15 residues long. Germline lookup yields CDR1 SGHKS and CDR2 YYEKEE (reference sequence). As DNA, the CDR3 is TGTGCCAGCAGCTTGGTGGCGGGGCCCTCCTACGAGCAGTACTTC. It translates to CASSLVAGPSYEQYF.

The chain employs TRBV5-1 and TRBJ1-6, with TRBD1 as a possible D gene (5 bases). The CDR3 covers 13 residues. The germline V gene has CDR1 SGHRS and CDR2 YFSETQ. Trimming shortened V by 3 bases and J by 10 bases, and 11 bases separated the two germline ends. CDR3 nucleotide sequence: TGCGCCAGCAGCTGGGGCCAGGGATCACCCCTCCACTTT. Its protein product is CASSWGQGSPLHF.

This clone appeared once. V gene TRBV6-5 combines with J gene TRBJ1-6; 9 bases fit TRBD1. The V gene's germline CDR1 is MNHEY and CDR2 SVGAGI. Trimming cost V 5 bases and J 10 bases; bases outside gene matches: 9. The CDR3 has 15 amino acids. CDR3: CASSPPGQGGSPLHF. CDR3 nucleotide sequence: TGTGCCAGCAGTCCCCCGGGACAGGGTGGGTCACCCCTCCACTTT.

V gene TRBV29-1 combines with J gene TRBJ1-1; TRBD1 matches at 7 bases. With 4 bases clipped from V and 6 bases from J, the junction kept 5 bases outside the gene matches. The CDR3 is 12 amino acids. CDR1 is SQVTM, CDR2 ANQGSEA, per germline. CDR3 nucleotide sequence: TGCAGCGTTGTGACAGGGCCCCCTGAAGCTTTCTTT. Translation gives CSVVTGPPEAFF.

DNA of the CDR3: TGTGCCAGCAGCGTAGCACAACAAGAGACCCAGTACTTC. It encodes CASSVAQQETQYF. The J gene is TRBJ2-5, the V gene TRBV9; the D is unclear. In germline, CDR1 is SGDLS, CDR2 YYNGEE. The germline V and J ends were trimmed by 0 bases and 2 bases, with 5 bases remaining between them. CDR3 length: 13 amino acids. The full variable domain, in which reference TRBV9 and TRBJ2-5 provide the parts outside the CDR3, is DSGVTQTPKHLITATGQRVTLRCSPRSGDLSVYWYQQSLDQGLQFLIQYYNGEERAKGNILERFSAQQFPDLHSELNLSSLELGDSALYFCASSVAQQETQYFGPGTRLLVL.

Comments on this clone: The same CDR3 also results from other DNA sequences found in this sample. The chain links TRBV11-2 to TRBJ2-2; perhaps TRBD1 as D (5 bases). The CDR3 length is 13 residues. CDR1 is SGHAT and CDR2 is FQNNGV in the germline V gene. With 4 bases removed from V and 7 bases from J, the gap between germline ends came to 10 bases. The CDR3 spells CASSSRVGGELFF. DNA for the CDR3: TGTGCCAGCAGCTCCAGGGTGGGCGGGGAGCTGTTTTTT.

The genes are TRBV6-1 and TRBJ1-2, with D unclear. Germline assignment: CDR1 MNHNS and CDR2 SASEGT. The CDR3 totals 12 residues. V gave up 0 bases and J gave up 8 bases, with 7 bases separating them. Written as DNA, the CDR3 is TGTGCCAGCAGTGAAGCTCTCGGGGGCTACACCTTC. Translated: CASSEALGGYTF.

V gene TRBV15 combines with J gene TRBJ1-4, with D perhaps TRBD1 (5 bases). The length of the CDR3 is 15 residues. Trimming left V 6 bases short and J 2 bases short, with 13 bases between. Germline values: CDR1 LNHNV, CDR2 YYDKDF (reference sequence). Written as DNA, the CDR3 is TGTGCCACCAGTCAAGGGGAGGCGACTAATGAAAAACTGTTTTTT. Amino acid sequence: CATSQGEATNEKLFF.

This chain's CDR3 is CASRLTGTSGGTNYEQYF. The CDR3 nucleotides are TGTGCCAGCCGCTTGACCGGGACTAGCGGGGGTACGAATTACGAGCAGTACTTC. This chain joins TRBV2 and TRBJ2-7, with 14 bases matching TRBD2. CDR3 length: 18 amino acids. Germline V lookup: CDR1 SNHLY, CDR2 FYNNEI. V lost 8 bases to trimming and J lost 4 bases; unmatched junction nucleotides: 16.

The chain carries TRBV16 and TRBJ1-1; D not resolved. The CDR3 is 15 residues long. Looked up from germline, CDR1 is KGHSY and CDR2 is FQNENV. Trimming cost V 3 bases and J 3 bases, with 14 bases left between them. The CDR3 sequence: CASSQDYMRDTEAFF. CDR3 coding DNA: TGTGCCAGCAGCCAGGACTACATGCGTGACACTGAAGCTTTCTTT.

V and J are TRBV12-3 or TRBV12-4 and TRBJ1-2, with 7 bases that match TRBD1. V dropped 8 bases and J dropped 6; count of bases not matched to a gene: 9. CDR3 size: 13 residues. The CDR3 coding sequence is TGTGCCAGCGCCCCGGGACAGCGGAATGGCTACACCTTC. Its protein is CASAPGQRNGYTF.

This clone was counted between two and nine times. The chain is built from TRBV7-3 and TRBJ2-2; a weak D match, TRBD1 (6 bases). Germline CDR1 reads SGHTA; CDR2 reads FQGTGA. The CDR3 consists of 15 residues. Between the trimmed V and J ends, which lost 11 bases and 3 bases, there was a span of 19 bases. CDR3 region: CAPQGPRHYTGELFF. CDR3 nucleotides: TGTGCCCCCCAGGGGCCCAGACACTACACCGGGGAGCTGTTTTTT. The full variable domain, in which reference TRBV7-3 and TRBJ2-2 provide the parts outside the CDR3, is GAGVSQTPSNKVTEKGKYVELRCDPISGHTALYWYRQSLGQGPEFLIYFQGTGAADDSGLPNDRFFAVRPEGSVSTLKIQRTERGDSAVYLCAPQGPRHYTGELFFGEGSRLTVL.

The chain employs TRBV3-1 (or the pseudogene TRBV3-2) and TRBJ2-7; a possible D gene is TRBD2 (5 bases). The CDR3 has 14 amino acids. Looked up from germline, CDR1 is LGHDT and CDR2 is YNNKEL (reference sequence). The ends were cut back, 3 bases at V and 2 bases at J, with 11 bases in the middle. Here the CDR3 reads CASSHRGAAYEQYF. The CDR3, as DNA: TGTGCCAGCAGCCATCGGGGTGCCGCCTACGAGCAGTACTTC.

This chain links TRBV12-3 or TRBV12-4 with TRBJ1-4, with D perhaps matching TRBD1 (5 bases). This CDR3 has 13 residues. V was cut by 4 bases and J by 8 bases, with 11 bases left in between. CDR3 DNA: TGTGCCAGCAGTTCCCAGGGTGACGAAAAACTGTTTTTT. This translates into CASSSQGDEKLFF.

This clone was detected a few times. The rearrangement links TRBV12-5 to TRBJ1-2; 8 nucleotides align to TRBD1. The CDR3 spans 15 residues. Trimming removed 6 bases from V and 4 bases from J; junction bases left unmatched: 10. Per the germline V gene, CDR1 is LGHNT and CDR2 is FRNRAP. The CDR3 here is CASGPGTGRSYGYTF. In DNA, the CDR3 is TGTGCTAGTGGCCCCGGGACAGGAAGGAGCTATGGCTACACCTTC.

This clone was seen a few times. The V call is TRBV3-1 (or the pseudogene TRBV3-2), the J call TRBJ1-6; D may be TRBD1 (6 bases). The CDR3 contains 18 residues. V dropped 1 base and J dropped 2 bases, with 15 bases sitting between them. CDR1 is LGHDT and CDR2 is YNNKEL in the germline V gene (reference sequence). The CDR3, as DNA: TGTGCCAGCAGCCAAGCAGGGCTGGGGGGGCCCTATAATTCACCCCTCCACTTT. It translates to CASSQAGLGGPYNSPLHF.

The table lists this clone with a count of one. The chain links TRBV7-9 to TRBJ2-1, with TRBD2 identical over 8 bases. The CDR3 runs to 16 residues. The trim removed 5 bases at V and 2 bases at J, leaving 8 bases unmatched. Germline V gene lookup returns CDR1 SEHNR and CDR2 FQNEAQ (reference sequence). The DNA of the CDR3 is TGTGCCAGCAGCACCATCCGGCGGGGGGCCTACAATGAGCAGTTCTTC. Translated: CASSTIRRGAYNEQFF. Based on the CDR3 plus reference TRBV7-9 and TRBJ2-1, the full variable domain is DTGVSQNPRHKITKRGQNVTFRCDPISEHNRLYWYRQTLGQGPEFLTYFQNEAQLEKSRLLSDRFSAERPKGSFSTLEIQRTEQGDSAMYLCASSTIRRGAYNEQFFGPGTRLTVL.

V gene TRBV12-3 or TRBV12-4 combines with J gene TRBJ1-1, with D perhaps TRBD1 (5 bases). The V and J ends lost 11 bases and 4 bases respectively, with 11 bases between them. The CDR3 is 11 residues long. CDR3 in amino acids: CAEQRGTEAFF. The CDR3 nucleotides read TGTGCCGAACAAAGGGGCACTGAAGCTTTCTTT.

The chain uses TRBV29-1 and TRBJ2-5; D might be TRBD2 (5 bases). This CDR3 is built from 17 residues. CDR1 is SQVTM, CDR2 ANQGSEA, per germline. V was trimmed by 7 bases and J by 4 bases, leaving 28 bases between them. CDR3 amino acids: CSAPRGGSSPLGETQYF. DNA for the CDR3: TGCAGCGCCCCTCGGGGTGGATCCTCCCCCCTAGGAGAGACCCAGTACTTC.

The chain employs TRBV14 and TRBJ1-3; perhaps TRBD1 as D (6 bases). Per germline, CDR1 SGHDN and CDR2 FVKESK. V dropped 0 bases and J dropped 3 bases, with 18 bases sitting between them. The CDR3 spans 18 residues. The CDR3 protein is CASSQDSFRDIDGNTIYF. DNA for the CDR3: TGTGCCAGCAGCCAAGACTCCTTCCGGGACATAGATGGAAACACCATATATTTT.

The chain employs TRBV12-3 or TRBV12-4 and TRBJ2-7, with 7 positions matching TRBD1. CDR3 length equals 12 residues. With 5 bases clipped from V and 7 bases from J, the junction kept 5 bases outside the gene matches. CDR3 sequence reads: CASSLRQGEQYF. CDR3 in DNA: TGTGCCAGCAGTCTCCGACAGGGAGAGCAGTACTTC.

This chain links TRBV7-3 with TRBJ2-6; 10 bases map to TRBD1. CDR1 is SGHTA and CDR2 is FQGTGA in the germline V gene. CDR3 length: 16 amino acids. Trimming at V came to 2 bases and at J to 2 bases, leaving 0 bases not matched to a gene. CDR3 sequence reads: CASSLGQGAGANVLTF. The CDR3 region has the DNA TGTGCCAGCAGCTTAGGACAGGGGGCTGGGGCCAACGTCCTGACTTTC.

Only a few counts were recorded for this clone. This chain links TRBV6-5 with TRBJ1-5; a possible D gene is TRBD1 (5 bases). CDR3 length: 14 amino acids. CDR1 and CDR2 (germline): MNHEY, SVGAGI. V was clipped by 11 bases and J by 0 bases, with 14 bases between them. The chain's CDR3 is CALGGIYSNQPQHF. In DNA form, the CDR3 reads TGTGCCCTTGGGGGGATTTATAGCAATCAGCCCCAGCATTTT.

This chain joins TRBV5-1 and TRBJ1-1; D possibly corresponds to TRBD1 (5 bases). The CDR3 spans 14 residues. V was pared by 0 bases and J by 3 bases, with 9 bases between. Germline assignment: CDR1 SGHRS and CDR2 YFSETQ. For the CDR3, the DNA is TGCGCCAGCAGCTTGGATCAGGGTTACACTGAAGCTTTCTTT. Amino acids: CASSLDQGYTEAFF.

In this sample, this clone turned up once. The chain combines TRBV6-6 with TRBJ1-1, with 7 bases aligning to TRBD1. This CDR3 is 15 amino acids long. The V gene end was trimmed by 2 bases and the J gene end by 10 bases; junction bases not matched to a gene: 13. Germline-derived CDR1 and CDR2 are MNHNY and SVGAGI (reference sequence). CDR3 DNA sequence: TGTGCCAGCAGTTACCCGACAGGGTCGAACCGGGGAGCTTTCTTT. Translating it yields CASSYPTGSNRGAFF.

The CDR3 DNA is TGTGCCAGCAGCGCCACAGTATCTCCAGACCTTTACGAGCAGTACTTC. Encoded protein: CASSATVSPDLYEQYF. This sequence joins TRBV13 and TRBJ2-7; no reliable D call. This CDR3 region has 16 residues. V lost 5 bases and J lost 4, with 21 bases in between. CDR1 PRHDT and CDR2 FYEKMQ come from the germline V gene (reference sequence). The full variable domain, in which reference TRBV13 and TRBJ2-7 provide the parts outside the CDR3, is AAGVIQSPRHLIKEKRETATLKCYPIPRHDTVYWYQQGPGQDPQFLISFYEKMQSDKGSIPDRFSAQQFSDYHSELNMSSLELGDSALYFCASSATVSPDLYEQYFGPGTRLTVT.

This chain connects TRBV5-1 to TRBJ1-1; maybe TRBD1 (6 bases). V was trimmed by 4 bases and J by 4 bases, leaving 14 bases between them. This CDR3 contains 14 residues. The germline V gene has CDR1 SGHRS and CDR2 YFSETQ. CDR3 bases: TGCGCCAGCAGCCTCCACAGGGAGACCACTGAAGCTTTCTTT. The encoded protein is CASSLHRETTEAFF.

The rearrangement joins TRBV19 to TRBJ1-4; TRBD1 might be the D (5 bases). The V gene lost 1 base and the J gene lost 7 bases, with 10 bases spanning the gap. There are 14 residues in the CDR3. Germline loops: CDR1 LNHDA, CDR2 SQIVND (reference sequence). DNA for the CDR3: TGTGCCAGTAGTATAGGCTCAGGGTTTGAAAAACTGTTTTTT. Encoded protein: CASSIGSGFEKLFF. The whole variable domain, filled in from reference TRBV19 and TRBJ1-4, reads DGGITQSPKYLFRKEGQNVTLSCEQNLNHDAMYWYRQDPGQGLRLIYYSQIVNDFQKGDIAEGYSVSREKKESFPLTVTSAQKNPTAFYLCASSIGSGFEKLFFGSGTQLSVL.

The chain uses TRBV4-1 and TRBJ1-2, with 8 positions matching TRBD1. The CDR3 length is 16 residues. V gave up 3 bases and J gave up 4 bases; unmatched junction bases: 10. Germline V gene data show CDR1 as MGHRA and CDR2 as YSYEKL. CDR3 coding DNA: TGCGCCAGCAGCCAGATTGGGACAGGCGCTACCTATGGCTACACCTTC. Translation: CASSQIGTGATYGYTF.